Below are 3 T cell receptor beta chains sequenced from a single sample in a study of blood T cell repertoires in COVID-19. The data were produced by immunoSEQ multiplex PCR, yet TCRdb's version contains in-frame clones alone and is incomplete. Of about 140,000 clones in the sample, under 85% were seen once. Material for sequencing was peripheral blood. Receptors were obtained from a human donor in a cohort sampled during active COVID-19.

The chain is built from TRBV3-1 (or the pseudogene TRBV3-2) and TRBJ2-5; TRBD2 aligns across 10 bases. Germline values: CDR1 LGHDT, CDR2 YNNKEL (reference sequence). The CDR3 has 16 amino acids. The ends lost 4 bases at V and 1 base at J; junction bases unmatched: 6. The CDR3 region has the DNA TGTGCCAGCAGCCCAACGCTAGCGGGAGCCCAAGAGACCCAGTACTTC. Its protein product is CASSPTLAGAQETQYF.

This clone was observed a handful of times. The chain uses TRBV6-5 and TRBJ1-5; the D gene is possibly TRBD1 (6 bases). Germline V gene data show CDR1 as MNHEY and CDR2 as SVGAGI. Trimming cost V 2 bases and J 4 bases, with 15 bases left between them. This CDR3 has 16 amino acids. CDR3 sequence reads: CASSYLGQLGNQPQHF. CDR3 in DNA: TGTGCCAGCAGTTACCTCGGACAGTTGGGGAATCAGCCCCAGCATTTT.

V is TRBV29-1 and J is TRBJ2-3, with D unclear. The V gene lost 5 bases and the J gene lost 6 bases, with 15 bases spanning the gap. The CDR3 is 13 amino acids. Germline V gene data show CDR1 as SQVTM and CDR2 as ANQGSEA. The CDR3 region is CSVTLQLKDTQYF. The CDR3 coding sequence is TGCAGCGTTACCCTCCAACTTAAGGATACGCAGTATTTT.